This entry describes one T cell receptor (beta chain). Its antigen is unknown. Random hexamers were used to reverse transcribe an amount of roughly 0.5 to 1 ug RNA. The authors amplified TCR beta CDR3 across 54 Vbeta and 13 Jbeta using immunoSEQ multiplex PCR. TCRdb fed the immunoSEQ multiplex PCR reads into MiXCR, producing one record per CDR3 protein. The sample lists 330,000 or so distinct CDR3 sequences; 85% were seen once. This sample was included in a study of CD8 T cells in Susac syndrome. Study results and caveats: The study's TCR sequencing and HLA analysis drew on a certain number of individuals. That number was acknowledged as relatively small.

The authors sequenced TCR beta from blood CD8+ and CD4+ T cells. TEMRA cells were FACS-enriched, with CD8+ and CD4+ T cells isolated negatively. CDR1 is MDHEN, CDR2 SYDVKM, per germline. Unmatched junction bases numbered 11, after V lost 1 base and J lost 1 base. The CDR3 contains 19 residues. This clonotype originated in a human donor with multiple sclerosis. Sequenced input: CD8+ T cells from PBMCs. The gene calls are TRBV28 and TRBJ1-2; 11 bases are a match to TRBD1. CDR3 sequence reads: CASSLFIGTGGVFNYGYTF. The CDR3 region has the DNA TGTGCCAGCAGTTTATTTATCGGGACAGGGGGTGTTTTTAACTATGGCTACACCTTC.